Each of the 26 T cell receptor beta chains below was sequenced from the same sample in a study of cytomegalovirus exposure and HLA in healthy donors. Some clones are missing from TCRdb's copy, which holds only in-frame ones; the method was immunoSEQ multiplex PCR. Of roughly 90,000 clones listed, approximately 93% are singletons. Source material: PBMCs. Source of these receptors: a woman younger than 45 in good health and CMV-seropositive.

This chain joins TRBV5-1 and TRBJ2-2; a weak D match, TRBD2 (6 bases). The V gene's germline CDR1 is SGHRS and CDR2 YFSETQ. Trimming removed 0 bases at V and 2 bases at J, with 8 bases between. The length of the CDR3 is 15 residues. The CDR3 protein is CASSLEGLNTGELFF. CDR3 nucleotides: TGCGCCAGCAGCTTGGAGGGACTTAACACCGGGGAGCTGTTTTTT.

This clone has just one count. The rearrangement joins TRBV27 to TRBJ2-1; D possibly corresponds to TRBD2 (6 bases). The ends were cut back, 4 bases at V and 0 bases at J, with 10 bases in the middle. Per germline, CDR1 MNHEY and CDR2 SMNVEV (reference sequence). The CDR3 contains 15 residues. The CDR3 sequence: CASSSGTLSYNEQFF. The CDR3 nucleotides are TGTGCCAGCAGTTCGGGGACTCTCTCCTACAATGAGCAGTTCTTC.

The chain carries TRBV5-4 and TRBJ2-2; D remains unclear. V gave up 0 bases and J gave up 5 bases, with 5 bases separating them. Germline values: CDR1 SGHNT, CDR2 YYREEE (reference sequence). CDR3 length: 13 amino acids. CDR3 sequence: CASSLGGTGELFF. For the CDR3, the DNA is TGTGCCAGCAGCTTGGGCGGTACCGGGGAGCTGTTTTTT.

The J gene is TRBJ2-5, the V gene TRBV7-2, with TRBD2 as a possible D gene (5 bases). Trimming shortened V by 4 bases and J by 5 bases, and 23 bases separated the two germline ends. The germline CDR1 and CDR2 sequences are SGHTA and FQGNSA. The CDR3 extends over 17 amino acids. CDR3 coding DNA: TGTGCCAGCAGCTACTGGGCCAGTGGGAGCATCAGGGAGACCCAGTACTTC. Its protein is CASSYWASGSIRETQYF.

This clone showed up just once. CDR3 nucleotide sequence: TGTGCCAGCAGCCGGGGACAGGGGTTCGAGCAGTACTTC. It codes for CASSRGQGFEQYF. J is TRBJ2-7 and V is TRBV6-5; TRBD1 aligns across 10 bases. V lost 6 bases to trimming and J lost 6 bases; unmatched junction nucleotides: 5. CDR1 and CDR2 from the germline V gene are MNHEY and SVGAGI. This CDR3 contains 13 residues.

The rearrangement joins TRBV4-3 to TRBJ2-1; possibly TRBD2 for D (6 bases). Germline V gives CDR1 LGHNA, CDR2 YSLEER. V lost 0 bases to trimming and J lost 2 bases, with 17 bases between them. The CDR3 totals 18 residues. DNA of the CDR3: TGCGCCAGCAGCCAAGATAGGCCGACAGCGGGTACCTACAATGAGCAGTTCTTC. Translation gives CASSQDRPTAGTYNEQFF.

The genes are TRBV4-3 and TRBJ2-1, with 9 bases matching TRBD2. CDR3 length: 15 residues. The V gene end was trimmed by 2 bases and the J gene end by 8 bases; junction bases not matched to a gene: 7. CDR1 and CDR2 from the germline V gene are LGHNA and YSLEER. The CDR3 reads CASSQTSGSRDEQFF. The CDR3 coding sequence is TGCGCCAGCAGCCAAACTAGCGGGTCAAGGGATGAGCAGTTCTTC.

The rearrangement uses TRBV27 and TRBJ2-1, with 10 bases aligning to TRBD2. V lost 9 bases to trimming and J lost 4 bases; unmatched junction nucleotides: 15. CDR3 size: 17 residues. In germline, CDR1 is MNHEY, CDR2 SMNVEV (reference sequence). The CDR3 DNA is TGTGCCAGGCCCCCACGTAAGCGGGAGGGCCATTACAATGAGCAGTTCTTC. It translates to CARPPRKREGHYNEQFF.

The gene calls are TRBV5-1 and TRBJ2-5; 7 nucleotides line up with TRBD2. The V gene end was trimmed by 1 base and the J gene end by 11 bases; junction bases not matched to a gene: 5. This CDR3 region has 12 residues. The germline CDR1 and CDR2 sequences are SGHRS and YFSETQ. As DNA, the CDR3 is TGCGCCAGCAGCTTGTATGCGGGGGAGCAGTACTTC. Its translation: CASSLYAGEQYF.

The chain is built from TRBV7-9 and TRBJ1-4; no firm D call. The V end was cut by 3 bases, the J end by 1 base, with 6 bases between. CDR1 and CDR2 from the germline V gene are SEHNR and FQNEAQ (reference sequence). This CDR3 comprises 14 residues. The CDR3 sequence: CASSLAGTNEKLFF. DNA for the CDR3: TGTGCCAGCAGCTTGGCAGGAACTAATGAAAAACTGTTTTTT.

This chain joins TRBV11-2 and TRBJ2-7, with D tentatively TRBD2 (6 bases). Trimming removed 6 bases from V and 3 bases from J, with 15 bases in between. Germline loops: CDR1 SGHAT, CDR2 FQNNGV. The CDR3 has 14 amino acids. CDR3 DNA: TGTGCCAGCAGTCACACGACTAGTTTCTACGAGCAGTACTTC. It encodes CASSHTTSFYEQYF.

This chain joins TRBV7-9 and TRBJ2-3, with 9 nucleotides matching TRBD1. Germline V lookup: CDR1 SEHNR, CDR2 FQNEAQ (reference sequence). This CDR3 is built from 15 residues. The V and J ends lost 5 bases and 6 bases, in that order; junction bases with no gene match: 9. The CDR3 DNA sequence: TGTGCCAGCAGCACGCCGGGACAGGGACCGGATACGCAGTATTTT. It codes for CASSTPGQGPDTQYF.

The rearrangement links TRBV27 to TRBJ2-7, with D maybe TRBD1 (5 bases). This CDR3 contains 13 residues. Between the trimmed V and J ends, which lost 0 bases and 6 bases, there was a span of 9 bases. CDR1 and CDR2 (germline): MNHEY, SMNVEV (reference sequence). CDR3 sequence reads: CASSLSPGFEQYF. Written as DNA, the CDR3 is TGTGCCAGCAGTTTATCGCCAGGGTTCGAGCAGTACTTC.

V gene TRBV4-3 combines with J gene TRBJ1-2; D is unclear. The germline V gene has CDR1 LGHNA and CDR2 YSLEER. The CDR3 has 14 amino acids. V was pared by 0 bases and J by 4 bases, with 9 bases between. The CDR3 loop is CASSQDHSGYGYTF. DNA for the CDR3: TGCGCCAGCAGCCAAGATCACTCGGGCTATGGCTACACCTTC.

The V and J genes are TRBV19 and TRBJ2-3; 9 bases map to TRBD1. Germline loops: CDR1 LNHDA, CDR2 SQIVND (reference sequence). J was trimmed by 6 bases and V by 3 bases; bases with no gene match: 7. The CDR3 covers 15 residues. The CDR3 reads CASSILTGGGDTQYF. The DNA of the CDR3 is TGTGCCAGTAGTATCCTAACAGGGGGCGGGGATACGCAGTATTTT.

The rearrangement uses TRBV11-2 and TRBJ2-1; 7 positions match TRBD2. Germline CDR1 reads SGHAT; CDR2 reads FQNNGV. The CDR3 totals 17 residues. The V gene end was trimmed by 3 bases and the J gene end by 2 bases; junction bases not matched to a gene: 10. The CDR3 region has the DNA TGTGCCAGCAGCTTGGGGGTGGCGGGAGCAACCTACAATGAGCAGTTCTTC. Translated: CASSLGVAGATYNEQFF. Filled out from reference TRBV11-2 and TRBJ2-1, the complete variable domain reads EAGVAQSPRYKIIEKRQSVAFWCNPISGHATLYWYQQILGQGPKLLIQFQNNGVVDDSQLPKDRFSAERLKGVDSTLKIQPAKLEDSAVYLCASSLGVAGATYNEQFFGPGTRLTVL.

The V gene is TRBV7-3, the J gene TRBJ2-1, with D possibly being TRBD2 (5 bases). Germline V CDR1 and CDR2: SGHTA, FQGTGA. V lost 0 bases, J lost 6 bases, and 21 bases lay in between. The CDR3 contains 18 residues. CDR3 loop: CASSLTGFREFGGNEQFF. The DNA of the CDR3 is TGTGCCAGCAGCTTAACGGGCTTTAGGGAGTTTGGTGGCAATGAGCAGTTCTTC. The complete variable domain, with remaining parts taken from reference TRBV7-3 and TRBJ2-1, reads GAGVSQTPSNKVTEKGKYVELRCDPISGHTALYWYRQSLGQGPEFLIYFQGTGAADDSGLPNDRFFAVRPEGSVSTLKIQRTERGDSAVYLCASSLTGFREFGGNEQFFGPGTRLTVL.

The J gene is TRBJ2-1, the V gene TRBV7-9; TRBD1 matches at 7 bases. CDR3 length equals 16 residues. Germline CDR1 SEHNR, CDR2 FQNEAQ (reference sequence). J was trimmed by 4 bases and V by 5 bases; bases with no gene match: 11. The chain's CDR3 is CASSPIGTDLYNEQFF. The CDR3 nucleotides read TGTGCCAGCAGCCCCATAGGGACAGATCTATACAATGAGCAGTTCTTC.

This CDR3 is CASRLAGGGAEQYF. CDR3 nucleotides: TGTGCCAGCAGACTAGCGGGAGGGGGTGCCGAGCAGTACTTC. The chain joins TRBV13 to TRBJ2-7; 13 bases are a match to TRBD2. This CDR3 comprises 14 residues. Losses at the gene ends were 6 bases for V and 6 bases for J; bases not matched to a gene: 5. Germline assignment: CDR1 PRHDT and CDR2 FYEKMQ (reference sequence).

The chain joins TRBV7-6 to TRBJ2-3, with D unclear. The CDR3 has 16 residues. Germline lookup yields CDR1 SGHVS and CDR2 FNYEAQ. Trimming removed 5 bases at V and 0 bases at J, with 15 bases between. CDR3 bases: TGTGCCAGCAGCCTCTCCCCCCGGGTTAGCACAGATACGCAGTATTTT. Its translation is CASSLSPRVSTDTQYF.

V and J are TRBV10-3 and TRBJ1-1; D uncertain. Germline values: CDR1 ENHRY, CDR2 SYGVKD. V shed 5 bases and J shed 2 bases, with 6 bases lying between them. The CDR3 length is 12 residues. Here the CDR3 reads CAISSRNTEAFF. CDR3 DNA sequence: TGTGCCATCAGTTCCAGAAACACTGAAGCTTTCTTT.

This chain connects TRBV4-2 to TRBJ2-2; 9 bases map to TRBD2. Germline V gene lookup returns CDR1 LGHNA and CDR2 YNFKEQ. Trimming took 4 bases from V and 4 from J; bases not matched to a gene: 10. This CDR3 contains 17 residues. CDR3 residues: CASSPSNLAGITGELFF. The CDR3 bases are TGTGCCAGCAGCCCAAGCAACCTAGCGGGAATCACCGGGGAGCTGTTTTTT.

This clone was recorded once. This chain uses TRBV30 with TRBJ2-5, with 10 nucleotides matching TRBD2. Per germline, CDR1 GTSNPN and CDR2 SVGIG (reference sequence). This CDR3 is built from 15 residues. Trimming removed 3 bases from V and 5 bases from J; junction bases left unmatched: 9. The CDR3 DNA sequence: TGTGCCTGGAGAGTCCCAGCGGGAGGGTTGGAGACCCAGTACTTC. Amino acids: CAWRVPAGGLETQYF.

J is TRBJ1-1 and V is TRBV19; 9 bases line up with TRBD1. Per germline, CDR1 LNHDA and CDR2 SQIVND (reference sequence). The CDR3 is 14 amino acids. Losses at the gene ends were 3 bases for V and 6 bases for J; bases not matched to a gene: 5. The DNA of the CDR3 is TGTGCCAGTAGTATCCGGGACAGGGACTCTGAAGCTTTCTTT. This gives the protein CASSIRDRDSEAFF.

The rearrangement links TRBV5-1 to TRBJ1-1, with D unclear. Germline-derived CDR1 and CDR2 are SGHRS and YFSETQ. The CDR3 contains 16 residues. The V end lost 4 bases, the J end lost 0 bases, and 16 bases lay between the germline ends. The CDR3 here is CASSPSPREMNTEAFF. Written as DNA, the CDR3 is TGCGCCAGCAGCCCCTCGCCTCGGGAAATGAACACTGAAGCTTTCTTT.

This chain connects TRBV7-2 to TRBJ2-7, with D possibly TRBD2 on 5 matching bases. The CDR3 covers 15 residues. Trimming removed 3 bases from V and 2 bases from J, with 14 bases in between. CDR1 SGHTA and CDR2 FQGNSA come from the germline V gene. This CDR3 is CASSLVGLATYEQYF. The CDR3 nucleotides read TGTGCCAGCAGCTTGGTCGGTTTAGCGACCTACGAGCAGTACTTC.